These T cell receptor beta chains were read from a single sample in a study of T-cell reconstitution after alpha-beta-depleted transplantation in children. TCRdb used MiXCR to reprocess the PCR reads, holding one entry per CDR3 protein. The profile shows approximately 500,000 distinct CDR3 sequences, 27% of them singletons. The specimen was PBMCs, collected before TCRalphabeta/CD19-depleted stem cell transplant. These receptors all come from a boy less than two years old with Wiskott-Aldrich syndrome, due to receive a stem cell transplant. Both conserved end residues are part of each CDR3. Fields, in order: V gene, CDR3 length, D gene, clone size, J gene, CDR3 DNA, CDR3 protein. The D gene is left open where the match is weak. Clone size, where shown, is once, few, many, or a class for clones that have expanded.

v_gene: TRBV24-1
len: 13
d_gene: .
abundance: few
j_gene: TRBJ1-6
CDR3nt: TGTGCCACCAGTGCACAGCCTAATTCACCCCTCCACTTT
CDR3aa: CATSAQPNSPLHF

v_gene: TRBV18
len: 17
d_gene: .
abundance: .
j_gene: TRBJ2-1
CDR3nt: TGTGCCAGCTCACCGAAACTCTGGCAAAGCTCCTACAATGAGCAGTTCTTC
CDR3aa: CASSPKLWQSSYNEQFF

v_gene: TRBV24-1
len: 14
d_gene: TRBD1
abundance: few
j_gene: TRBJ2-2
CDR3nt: TGTGCCACCAGGGGGACAGGGGAGACCGGGGAGCTGTTTTTT
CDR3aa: CATRGTGETGELFF

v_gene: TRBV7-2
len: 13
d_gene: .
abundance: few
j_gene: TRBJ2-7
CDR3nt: TGTGCCAGCAGCCGCCCACCGGGCCACGAGCAGTACTTC
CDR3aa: CASSRPPGHEQYF

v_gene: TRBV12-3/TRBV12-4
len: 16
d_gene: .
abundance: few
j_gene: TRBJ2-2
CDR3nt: TGTGCCAGCAGTTGGCGCCGGCTCTCGAACACCGGGGAGCTGTTTTTT
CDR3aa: CASSWRRLSNTGELFF

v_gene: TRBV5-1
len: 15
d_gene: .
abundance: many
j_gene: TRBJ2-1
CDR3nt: TGCGCCAGCAGCTTGAGTGGGACTTCTTACAATGAGCAGTTCTTC
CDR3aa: CASSLSGTSYNEQFF

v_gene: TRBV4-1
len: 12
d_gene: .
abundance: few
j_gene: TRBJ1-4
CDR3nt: TGCGCCAGCAGCCGCCTTAATGAAAAACTGTTTTTT
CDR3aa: CASSRLNEKLFF

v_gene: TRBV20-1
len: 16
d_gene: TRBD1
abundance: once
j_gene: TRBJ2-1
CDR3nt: TGCAGTGCCCTTAGCGCCACGGGACAGGGGTACAATGAGCAGTTCTTC
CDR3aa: CSALSATGQGYNEQFF

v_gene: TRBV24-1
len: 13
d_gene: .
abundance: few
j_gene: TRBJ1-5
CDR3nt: TGTGCCACCAGTGATTTCAGGGGTCAGCCCCAGCATTTT
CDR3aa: CATSDFRGQPQHF

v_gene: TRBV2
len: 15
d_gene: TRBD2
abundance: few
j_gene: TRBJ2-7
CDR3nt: TGTGCCAGCAGTGAGGAGACTAGCGGGAGCTACGAGCAGTACTTC
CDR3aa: CASSEETSGSYEQYF

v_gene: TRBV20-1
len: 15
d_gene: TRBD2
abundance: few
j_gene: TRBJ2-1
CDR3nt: TGCAGTGCCACTATAGCGGGAGATTTCTACAATGAGCAGTTCTTC
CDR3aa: CSATIAGDFYNEQFF

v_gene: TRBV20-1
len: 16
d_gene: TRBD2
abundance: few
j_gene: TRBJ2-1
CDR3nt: TGCAGTGCTAGACCTCCCGGGACTAGCGGCTACAATGAGCAGTTCTTC
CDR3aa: CSARPPGTSGYNEQFF